This T cell receptor beta chain appears in the sequencing data of a study of STAT5B mutations in CD4+ large granular lymphocyte leukemia. TCRdb keeps only in-frame clones here, not all; method: immunoSEQ multiplex PCR. The repertoire has 35,000 to 45,000 clones, about 86% of them found once; the top ten carry roughly 2.5%. Per the germline V gene, CDR1 is MNHNS and CDR2 is SASEGT. Between the trimmed V and J ends, which lost 4 bases and 4 bases, there was a span of 8 bases. The CDR3 extends over 13 amino acids. What was sequenced was CD4+ T cells from blood buffy coats. The source of this sequence is a human donor in good health. This chain connects TRBV6-1 to TRBJ2-1; D remains unclear. The CDR3 is CASSAIRYNEQFF. The CDR3 bases are TGTGCCAGCAGTGCTATAAGGTACAATGAGCAGTTCTTC.